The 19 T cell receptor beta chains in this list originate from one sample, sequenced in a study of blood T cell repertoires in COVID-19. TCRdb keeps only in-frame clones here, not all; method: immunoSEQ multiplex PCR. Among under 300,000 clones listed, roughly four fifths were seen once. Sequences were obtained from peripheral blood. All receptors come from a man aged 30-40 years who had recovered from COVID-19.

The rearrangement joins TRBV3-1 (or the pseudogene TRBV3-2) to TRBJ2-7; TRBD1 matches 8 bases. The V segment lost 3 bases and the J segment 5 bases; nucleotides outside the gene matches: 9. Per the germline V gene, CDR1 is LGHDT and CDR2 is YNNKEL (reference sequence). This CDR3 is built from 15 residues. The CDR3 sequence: CASSQGTTGENEQYV. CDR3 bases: TGTGCCAGCAGCCAGGGGACGACAGGGGAGAACGAGCAGTACGTC.

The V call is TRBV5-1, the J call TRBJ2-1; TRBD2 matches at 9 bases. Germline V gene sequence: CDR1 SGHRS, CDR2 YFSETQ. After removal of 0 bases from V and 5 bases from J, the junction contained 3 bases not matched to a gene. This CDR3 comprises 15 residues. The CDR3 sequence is CASSLGLAGNNEQFF. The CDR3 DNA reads TGCGCCAGCAGCTTGGGCCTAGCGGGGAACAATGAGCAGTTCTTC.

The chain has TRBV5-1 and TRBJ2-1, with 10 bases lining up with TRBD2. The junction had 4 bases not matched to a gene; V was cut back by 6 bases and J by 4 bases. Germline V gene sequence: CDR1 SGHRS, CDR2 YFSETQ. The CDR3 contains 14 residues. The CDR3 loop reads CASTRTSGYNEQFF. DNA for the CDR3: TGCGCCAGCACCCGGACTAGCGGTTACAATGAGCAGTTCTTC.

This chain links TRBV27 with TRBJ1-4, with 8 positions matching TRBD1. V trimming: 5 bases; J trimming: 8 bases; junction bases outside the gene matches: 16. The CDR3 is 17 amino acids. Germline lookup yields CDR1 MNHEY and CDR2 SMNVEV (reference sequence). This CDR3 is CASSATAIRGPREKLFF. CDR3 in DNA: TGTGCCAGCAGTGCCACCGCAATCAGGGGGCCGAGGGAAAAACTGTTTTTT.

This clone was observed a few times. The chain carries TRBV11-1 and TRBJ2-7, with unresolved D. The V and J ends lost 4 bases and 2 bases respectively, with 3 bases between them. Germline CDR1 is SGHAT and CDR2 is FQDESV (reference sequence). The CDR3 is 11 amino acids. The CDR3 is CASSSAYEQYF. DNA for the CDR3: TGTGCCAGCAGCTCCGCCTACGAGCAGTACTTC.

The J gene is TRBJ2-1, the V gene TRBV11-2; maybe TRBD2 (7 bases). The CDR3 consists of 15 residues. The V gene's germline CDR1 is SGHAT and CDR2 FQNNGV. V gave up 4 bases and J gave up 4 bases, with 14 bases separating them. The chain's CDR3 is CASSSPGGLYNEQFF. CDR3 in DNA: TGTGCCAGCAGCTCCCCGGGGGGCCTATACAATGAGCAGTTCTTC. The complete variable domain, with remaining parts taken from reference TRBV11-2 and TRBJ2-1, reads EAGVAQSPRYKIIEKRQSVAFWCNPISGHATLYWYQQILGQGPKLLIQFQNNGVVDDSQLPKDRFSAERLKGVDSTLKIQPAKLEDSAVYLCASSSPGGLYNEQFFGPGTRLTVL.

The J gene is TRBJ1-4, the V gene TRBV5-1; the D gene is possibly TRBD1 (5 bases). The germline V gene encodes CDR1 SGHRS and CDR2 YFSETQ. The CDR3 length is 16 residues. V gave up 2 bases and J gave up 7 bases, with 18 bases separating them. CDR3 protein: CASSFWGVEEGEKLFF. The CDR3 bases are TGCGCCAGCAGCTTTTGGGGGGTTGAAGAAGGTGAAAAACTGTTTTTT.

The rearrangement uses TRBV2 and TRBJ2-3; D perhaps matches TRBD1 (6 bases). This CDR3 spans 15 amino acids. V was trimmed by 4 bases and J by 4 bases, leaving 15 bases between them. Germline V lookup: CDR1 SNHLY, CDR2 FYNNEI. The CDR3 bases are TGTGCCAGCAGTGTGGCCGTTCAGGGGTCAGATACGCAGTATTTT. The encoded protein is CASSVAVQGSDTQYF.

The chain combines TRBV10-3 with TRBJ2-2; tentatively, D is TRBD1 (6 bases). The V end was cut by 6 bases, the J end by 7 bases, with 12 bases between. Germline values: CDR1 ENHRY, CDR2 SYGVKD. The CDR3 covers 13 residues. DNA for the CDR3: TGTGCCATCAGCCGCCAGGGGAACGGGGAGCTGTTTTTT. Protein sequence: CAISRQGNGELFF.

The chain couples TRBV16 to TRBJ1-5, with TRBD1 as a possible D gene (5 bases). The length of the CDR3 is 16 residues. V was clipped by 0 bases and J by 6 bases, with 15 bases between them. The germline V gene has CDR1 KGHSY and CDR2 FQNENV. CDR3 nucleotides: TGTGCCAGCAGCCAATCCCCCCGGGGGGGGGTTCAGCCCCAGCATTTT. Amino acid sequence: CASSQSPRGGVQPQHF.

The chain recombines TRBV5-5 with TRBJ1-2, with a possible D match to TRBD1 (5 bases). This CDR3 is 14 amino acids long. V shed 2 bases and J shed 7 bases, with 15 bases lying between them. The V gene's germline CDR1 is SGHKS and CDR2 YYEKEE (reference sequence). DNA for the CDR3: TGTGCCAGCAGCTTAAACCCGGGGAGGGGTGGCTACACCTTC. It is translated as CASSLNPGRGGYTF.

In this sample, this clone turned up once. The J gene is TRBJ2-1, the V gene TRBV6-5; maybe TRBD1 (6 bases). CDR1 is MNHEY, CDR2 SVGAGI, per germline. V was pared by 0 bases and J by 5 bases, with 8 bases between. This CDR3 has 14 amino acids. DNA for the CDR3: TGTGCCAGCAGTTACTCATACAGGGACAATGAGCAGTTCTTC. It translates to CASSYSYRDNEQFF.

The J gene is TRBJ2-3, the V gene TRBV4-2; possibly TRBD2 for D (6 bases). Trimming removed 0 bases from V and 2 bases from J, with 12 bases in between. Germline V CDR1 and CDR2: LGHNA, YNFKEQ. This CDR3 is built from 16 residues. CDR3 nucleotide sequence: TGTGCCAGCAGCCAAGATTTGCGGGACCACACAGATACGCAGTATTTT. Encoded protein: CASSQDLRDHTDTQYF.

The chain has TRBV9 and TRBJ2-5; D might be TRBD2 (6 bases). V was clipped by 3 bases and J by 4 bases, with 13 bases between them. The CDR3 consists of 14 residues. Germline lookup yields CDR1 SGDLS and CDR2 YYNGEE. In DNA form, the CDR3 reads TGTGCCAGCAGCGGACTAGTCGGCCCAGAGACCCAGTACTTC. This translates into CASSGLVGPETQYF.

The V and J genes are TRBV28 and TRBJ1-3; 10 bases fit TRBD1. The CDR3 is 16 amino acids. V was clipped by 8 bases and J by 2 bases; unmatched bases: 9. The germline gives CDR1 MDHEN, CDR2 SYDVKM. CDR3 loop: CASGVDRGWAGNTIYF. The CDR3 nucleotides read TGTGCCAGCGGAGTGGACAGGGGGTGGGCTGGAAACACCATATATTTT.

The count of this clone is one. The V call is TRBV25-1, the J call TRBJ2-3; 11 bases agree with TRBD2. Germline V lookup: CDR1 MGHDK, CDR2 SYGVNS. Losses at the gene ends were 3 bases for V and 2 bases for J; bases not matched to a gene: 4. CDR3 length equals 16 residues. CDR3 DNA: TGTGCCAGCAGTGACGCACTAGCGGGGGACACAGATACGCAGTATTTT. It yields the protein CASSDALAGDTDTQYF.

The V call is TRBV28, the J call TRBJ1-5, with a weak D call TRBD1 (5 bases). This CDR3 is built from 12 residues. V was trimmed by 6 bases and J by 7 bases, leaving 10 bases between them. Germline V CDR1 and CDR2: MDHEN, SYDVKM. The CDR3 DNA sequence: TGTGCCAGCAGGCAGGGAGGACAGCCCCAGCATTTT. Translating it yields CASRQGGQPQHF.

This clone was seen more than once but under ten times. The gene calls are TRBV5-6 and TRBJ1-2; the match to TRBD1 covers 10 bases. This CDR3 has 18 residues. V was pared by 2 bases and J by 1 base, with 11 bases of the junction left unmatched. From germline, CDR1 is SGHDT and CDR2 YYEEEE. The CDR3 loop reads CASSFGPIRDRGNYGYTF. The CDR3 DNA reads TGTGCCAGCAGCTTCGGCCCGATCCGGGACAGGGGTAACTATGGCTACACCTTC.

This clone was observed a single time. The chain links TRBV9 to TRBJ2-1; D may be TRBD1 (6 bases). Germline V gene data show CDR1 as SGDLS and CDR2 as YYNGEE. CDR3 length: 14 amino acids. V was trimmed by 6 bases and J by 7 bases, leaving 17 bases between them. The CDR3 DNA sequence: TGTGCCAGCAACAGGGCCCCCAAGGAGAATGAGCAGTTCTTC. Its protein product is CASNRAPKENEQFF.